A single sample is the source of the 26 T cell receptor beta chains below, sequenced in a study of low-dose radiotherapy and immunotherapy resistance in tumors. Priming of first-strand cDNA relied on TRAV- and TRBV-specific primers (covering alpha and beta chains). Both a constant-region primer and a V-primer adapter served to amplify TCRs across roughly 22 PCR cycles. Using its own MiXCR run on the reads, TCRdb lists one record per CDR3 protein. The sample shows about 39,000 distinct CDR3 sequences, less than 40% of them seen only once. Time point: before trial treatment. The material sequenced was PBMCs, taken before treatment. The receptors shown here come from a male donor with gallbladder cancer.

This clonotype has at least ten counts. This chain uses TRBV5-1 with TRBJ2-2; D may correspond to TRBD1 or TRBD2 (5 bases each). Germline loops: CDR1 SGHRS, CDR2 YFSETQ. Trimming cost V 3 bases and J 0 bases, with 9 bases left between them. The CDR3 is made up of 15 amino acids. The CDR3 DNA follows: TGCGCCAGCAGCTCCGGGACGACGAACACCGGGGAGCTGTTTTTT. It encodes CASSSGTTNTGELFF.

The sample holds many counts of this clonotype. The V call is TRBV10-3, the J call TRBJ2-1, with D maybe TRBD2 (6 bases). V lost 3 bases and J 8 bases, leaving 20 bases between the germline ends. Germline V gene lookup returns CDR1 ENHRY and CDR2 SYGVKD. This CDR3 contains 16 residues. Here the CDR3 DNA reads TGTGCCATCAGTGAACATACGACGGGAGTGGTCGATGAGCAGTTCTTC. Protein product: CAISEHTTGVVDEQFF.

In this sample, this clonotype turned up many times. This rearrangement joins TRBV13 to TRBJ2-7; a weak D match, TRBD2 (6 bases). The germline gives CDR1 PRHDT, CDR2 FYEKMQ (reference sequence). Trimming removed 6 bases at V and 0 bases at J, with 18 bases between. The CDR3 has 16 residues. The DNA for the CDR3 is TGTGCCAGCAGTGATGTTGGGGGAGGCCGCTCCTACGAGCAGTACTTC. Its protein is CASSDVGGGRSYEQYF.

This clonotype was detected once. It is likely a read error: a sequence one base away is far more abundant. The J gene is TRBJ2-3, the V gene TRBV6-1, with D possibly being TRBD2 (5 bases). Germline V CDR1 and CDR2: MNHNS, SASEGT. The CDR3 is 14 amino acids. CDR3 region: CAISGGRGNDTQYF. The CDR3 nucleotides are TGTGCCATCAGTGGAGGACGGGGAAACGATACGCAGTATTTT.

The chain's CDR3 is CASSKEWGSPLHF. The CDR3 nucleotides are TGTGCCAGCAGTAAGGAGTGGGGGTCACCCCTCCACTTT. This chain connects TRBV11-2 to TRBJ1-6; D is possibly TRBD1 (5 bases). This CDR3 spans 13 amino acids. Germline lookup yields CDR1 SGHAT and CDR2 FQNNGV. Trimming removed 6 bases at V and 10 bases at J, with 13 bases between.

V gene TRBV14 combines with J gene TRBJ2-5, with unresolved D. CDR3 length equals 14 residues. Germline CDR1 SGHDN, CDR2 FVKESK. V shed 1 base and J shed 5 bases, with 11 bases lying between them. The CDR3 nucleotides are TGTGCCAGCAGCCAAGTAGGATCCCGGGAGACCCAGTACTTC. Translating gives CASSQVGSRETQYF.

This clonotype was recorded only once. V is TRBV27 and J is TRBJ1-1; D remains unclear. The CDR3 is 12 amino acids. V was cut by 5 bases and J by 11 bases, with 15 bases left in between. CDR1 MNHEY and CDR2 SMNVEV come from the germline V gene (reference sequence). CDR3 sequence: CASSPRPSVAFF. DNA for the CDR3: TGTGCCAGCAGTCCACGCCCGTCAGTGGCTTTCTTT.

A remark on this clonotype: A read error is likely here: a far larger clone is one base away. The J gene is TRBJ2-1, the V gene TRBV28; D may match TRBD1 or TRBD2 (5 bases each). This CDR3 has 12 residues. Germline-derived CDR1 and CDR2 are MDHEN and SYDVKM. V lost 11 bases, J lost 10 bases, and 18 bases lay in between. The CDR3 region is CAQAGTPREQFF. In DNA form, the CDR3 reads TGTGCCCAGGCAGGGACGCCCAGGGAGCAGTTCTTC.

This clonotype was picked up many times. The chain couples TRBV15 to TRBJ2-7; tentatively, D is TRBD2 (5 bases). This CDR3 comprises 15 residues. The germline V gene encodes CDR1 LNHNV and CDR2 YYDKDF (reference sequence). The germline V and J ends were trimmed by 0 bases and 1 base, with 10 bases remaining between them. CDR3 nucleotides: TGTGCCACCAGCAGAGATCGAGGGTTTTCCTACGAGCAGTACTTC. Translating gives CATSRDRGFSYEQYF.

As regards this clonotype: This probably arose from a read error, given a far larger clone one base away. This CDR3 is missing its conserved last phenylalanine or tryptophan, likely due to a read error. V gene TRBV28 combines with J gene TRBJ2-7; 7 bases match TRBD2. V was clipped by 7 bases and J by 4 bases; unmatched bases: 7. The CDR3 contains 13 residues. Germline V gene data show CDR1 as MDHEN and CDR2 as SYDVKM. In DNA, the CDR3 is TGTGCCAGCACCCTTGCGGGGGTTTACGAGCAGTACTAC. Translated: CASTLAGVYEQYY.

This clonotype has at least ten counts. The CDR3 DNA reads as TGCAGTGCTCCGGGGACTAGCAGCCCCTACAATGAGCAGTTCTTC. Translation: CSAPGTSSPYNEQFF. The J gene is TRBJ2-1, the V gene TRBV20-1; 9 nucleotides align to TRBD2. The CDR3 has 15 amino acids. CDR1 DFQATT and CDR2 SNEGSKA come from the germline V gene (reference sequence). V dropped 5 bases and J dropped 2; count of bases not matched to a gene: 7.

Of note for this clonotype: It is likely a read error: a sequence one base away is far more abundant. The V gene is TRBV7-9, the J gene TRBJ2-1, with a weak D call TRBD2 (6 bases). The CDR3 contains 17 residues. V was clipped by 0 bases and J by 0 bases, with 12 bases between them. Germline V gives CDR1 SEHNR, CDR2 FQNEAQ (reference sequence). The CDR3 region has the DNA TGTGCCAGCAGCTTAGCCATAGCGGAAATCTCCTACAATGAGCAGTTCTTC. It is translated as CASSLAIAEISYNEQFF.

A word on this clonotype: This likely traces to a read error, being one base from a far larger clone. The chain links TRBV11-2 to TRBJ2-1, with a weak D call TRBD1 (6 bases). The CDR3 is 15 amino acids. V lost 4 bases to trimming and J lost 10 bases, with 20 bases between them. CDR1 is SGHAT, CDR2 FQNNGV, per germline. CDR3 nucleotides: TGTGCCAGCAGCTCCCCGACAGGCTCCAACTACGAGCAGTTCTTC. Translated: CASSSPTGSNYEQFF.

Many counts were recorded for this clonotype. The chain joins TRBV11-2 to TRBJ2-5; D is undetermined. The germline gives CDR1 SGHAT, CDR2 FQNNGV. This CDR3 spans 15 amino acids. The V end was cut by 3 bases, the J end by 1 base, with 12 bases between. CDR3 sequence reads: CASSFARSSQETQYF. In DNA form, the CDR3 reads TGTGCCAGCAGCTTCGCGAGGTCATCCCAAGAGACCCAGTACTTC.

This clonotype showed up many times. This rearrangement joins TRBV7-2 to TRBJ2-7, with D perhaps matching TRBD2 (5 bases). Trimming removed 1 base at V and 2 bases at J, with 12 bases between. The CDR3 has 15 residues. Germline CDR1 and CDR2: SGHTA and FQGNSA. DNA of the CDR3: TGTGCCAGCAGCTTAGATTCGAGGGCCCCCTACGAGCAGTACTTC. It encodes CASSLDSRAPYEQYF. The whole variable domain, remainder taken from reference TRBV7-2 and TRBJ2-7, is GAGVSQSPSNKVTEKGKDVELRCDPISGHTALYWYRQSLGQGLEFLIYFQGNSAPDKSGLPSDRFSAERTGGSVSTLTIQRTQQEDSAVYLCASSLDSRAPYEQYFGPGTRLTVT.

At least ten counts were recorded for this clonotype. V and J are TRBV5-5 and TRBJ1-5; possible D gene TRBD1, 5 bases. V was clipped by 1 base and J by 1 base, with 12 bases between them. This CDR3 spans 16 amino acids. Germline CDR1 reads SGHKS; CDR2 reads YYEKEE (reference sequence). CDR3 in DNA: TGTGCCAGCAGCTTGAGGGGAGGGGAAAGCAATCAGCCCCAGCATTTT. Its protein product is CASSLRGGESNQPQHF.

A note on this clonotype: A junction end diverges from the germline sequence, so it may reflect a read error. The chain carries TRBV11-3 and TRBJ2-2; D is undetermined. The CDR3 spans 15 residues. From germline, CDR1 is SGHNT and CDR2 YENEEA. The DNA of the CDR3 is TGTGCCAACAGCTATTTACGCAGAAACACCGGGGAGCTGTTTTTT. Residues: CANSYLRRNTGELFF.

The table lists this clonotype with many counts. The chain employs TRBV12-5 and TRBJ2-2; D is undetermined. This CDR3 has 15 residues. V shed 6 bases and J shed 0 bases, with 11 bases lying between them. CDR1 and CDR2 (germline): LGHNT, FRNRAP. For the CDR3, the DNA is TGTGCTAGTGGACCGGGTCCCTCGAACACCGGGGAGCTGTTTTTT. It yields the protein CASGPGPSNTGELFF.

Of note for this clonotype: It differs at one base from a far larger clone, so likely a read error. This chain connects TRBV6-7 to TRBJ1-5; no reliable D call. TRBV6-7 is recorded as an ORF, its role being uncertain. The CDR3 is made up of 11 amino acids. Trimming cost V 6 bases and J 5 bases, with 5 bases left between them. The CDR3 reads CASRPHQPQHF. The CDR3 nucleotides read TGTGCCAGCAGACCCCATCAGCCCCAGCATTTT.

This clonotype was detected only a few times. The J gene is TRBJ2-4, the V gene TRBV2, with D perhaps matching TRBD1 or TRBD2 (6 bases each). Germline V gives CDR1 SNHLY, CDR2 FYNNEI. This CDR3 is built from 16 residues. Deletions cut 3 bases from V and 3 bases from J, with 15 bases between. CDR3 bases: TGTGCCAGCAGTGAGAACAGGGTGGGAGGCAAAAACATTCAGTACTTC. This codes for CASSENRVGGKNIQYF.

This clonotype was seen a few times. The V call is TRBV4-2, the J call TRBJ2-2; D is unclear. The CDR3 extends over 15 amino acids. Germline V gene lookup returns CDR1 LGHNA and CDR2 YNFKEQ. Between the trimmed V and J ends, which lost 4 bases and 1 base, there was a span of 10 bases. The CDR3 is CASSPPLENTGELFF. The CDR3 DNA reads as TGTGCCAGCAGCCCCCCCCTAGAGAACACCGGGGAGCTGTTTTTT.

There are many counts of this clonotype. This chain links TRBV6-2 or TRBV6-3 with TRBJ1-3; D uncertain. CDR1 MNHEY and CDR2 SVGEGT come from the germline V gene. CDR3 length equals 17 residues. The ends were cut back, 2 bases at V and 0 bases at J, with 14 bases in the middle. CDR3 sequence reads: CASSYPLDGRSGNTIYF. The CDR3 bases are TGTGCCAGCAGTTACCCCCTGGACGGCCGCTCTGGAAACACCATATATTTT.

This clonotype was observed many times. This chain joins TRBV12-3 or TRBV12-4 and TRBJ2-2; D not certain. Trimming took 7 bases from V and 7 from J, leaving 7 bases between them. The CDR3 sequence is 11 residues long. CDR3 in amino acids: CASNRDGELFF. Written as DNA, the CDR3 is TGTGCCAGCAACCGTGACGGGGAGCTGTTTTTT.

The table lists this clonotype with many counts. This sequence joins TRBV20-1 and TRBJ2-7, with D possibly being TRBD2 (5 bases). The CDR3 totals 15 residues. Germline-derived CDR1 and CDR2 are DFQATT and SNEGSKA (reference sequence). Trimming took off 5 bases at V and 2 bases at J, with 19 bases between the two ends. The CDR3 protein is CSAGRLGGPAYEQYF. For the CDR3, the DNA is TGCAGTGCTGGCCGCCTGGGCGGGCCAGCCTACGAGCAGTACTTC.

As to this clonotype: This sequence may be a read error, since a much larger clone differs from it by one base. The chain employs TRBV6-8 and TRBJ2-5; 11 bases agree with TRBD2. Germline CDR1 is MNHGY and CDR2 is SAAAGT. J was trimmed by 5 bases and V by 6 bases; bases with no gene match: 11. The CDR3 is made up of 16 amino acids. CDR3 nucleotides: TGTGCCAGCAGAAAACCGAGACTAGCGGGAAAGGAGACCCAGTACTTC. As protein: CASRKPRLAGKETQYF.

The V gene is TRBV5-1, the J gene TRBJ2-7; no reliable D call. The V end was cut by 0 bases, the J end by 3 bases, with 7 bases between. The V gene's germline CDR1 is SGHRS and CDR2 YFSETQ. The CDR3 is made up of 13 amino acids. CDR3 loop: CASSLDPVYEQYF. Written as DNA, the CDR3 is TGCGCCAGCAGCTTGGACCCCGTCTACGAGCAGTACTTC.